Listed here are 13 T cell receptor beta chains from one sample, sequenced in a study of CXCR3-negative and CXCR3-positive naive CD8 T cells. All TRB cDNA libraries came from 5' RACE performed with UMI labels. TCRdb reprocessed the 5' RACE reads and stores each CDR3 protein as one record, lacking DNA. The ten most abundant clones cover 0.29% of a sample with 130,000 or so distinct CDR3 sequences. The source material was naive CXCR3- CD8+ T cells from blood. Subset of the sample: CD45RO-CCR7+CD27+CD95- naive CD8+ T cells lacking CXCR3 (TNR3-). The source of these receptors is a human donor in good health. Some clones in this sample may be carry-over from other donors' samples.

The CDR3 protein is CASSLGNGNTIYF. The chain links TRBV13 to TRBJ1-3. CDR1 is PRHDT and CDR2 is FYEKMQ in the germline V gene (reference sequence). CDR3 size: 13 residues. The full variable domain, in which reference TRBV13 and TRBJ1-3 provide the parts outside the CDR3, is AAGVIQSPRHLIKEKRETATLKCYPIPRHDTVYWYQQGPGQDPQFLISFYEKMQSDKGSIPDRFSAQQFSDYHSELNMSSLELGDSALYFCASSLGNGNTIYFGEGSWLTVV.

CDR3 amino acids: CASSLITGGTYEQYF. The V call is TRBV7-9, the J call TRBJ2-7; TCRdb indicates TRBD1, and absent DNA this call remains unverified. The length of the CDR3 is 15 residues. The germline CDR1 and CDR2 sequences are SEHNR and FQNEAQ (reference sequence).

This rearrangement joins TRBV7-2 to TRBJ2-5; there is no DNA to check the TCRdb D call of TRBD2. Germline V gene data show CDR1 as SGHTA and CDR2 as FQGNSA. The length of the CDR3 is 16 residues. CDR3 sequence: CASSLVYREGWETQYF.

Here the CDR3 reads CASSLVDRGDTQYF. The chain combines TRBV7-8 with TRBJ2-3; the TRBD1 assignment by TCRdb is unverifiable without DNA. CDR1 SGHVS and CDR2 FQNEAQ come from the germline V gene. This CDR3 spans 14 amino acids. Looking up the rest from reference TRBV7-8 and TRBJ2-3 gives the full variable domain: GAGVSQSPRYKVAKRGQDVALRCDPISGHVSLFWYQQALGQGPEFLTYFQNEAQLDKSGLPSDRFFAERPEGSVSTLKIQRTQQEDSAVYLCASSLVDRGDTQYFGPGTRLTVL.

The chain links TRBV7-9 to TRBJ1-4; TCRdb reports TRBD1, a call that lacks DNA to check it against. This CDR3 contains 14 residues. Looked up from germline, CDR1 is SEHNR and CDR2 is FQNEAQ (reference sequence). The CDR3 here is CASSRGDENEKLFF.

V gene TRBV6-4 combines with J gene TRBJ2-1; the D call of TRBD2 rests on TCRdb alone, since no DNA is present to check it. CDR1 is MRHNA and CDR2 is SNTAGT in the germline V gene. The CDR3 spans 15 residues. CDR3: CASSATSGAYNEQFF.

This chain joins TRBV14 and TRBJ2-1; TCRdb's D gene call, TRBD2, goes unchecked for lack of DNA. CDR3 length: 17 residues. Germline CDR1 SGHDN, CDR2 FVKESK. The CDR3 sequence is CASSHLREESFYNEQFF.

The chain combines TRBV5-6 with TRBJ2-7. Germline CDR1 SGHDT, CDR2 YYEEEE. The CDR3 totals 13 residues. The CDR3: CASSLQFSYEQYF.

J is TRBJ2-3 and V is TRBV29-1; TCRdb selects TRBD1, and the lack of DNA leaves this call unchecked. The CDR3 consists of 14 residues. CDR1 is SQVTM, CDR2 ANQGSEA, per germline. CDR3 sequence: CSGFGTGDTDTQYF.

The rearrangement joins TRBV9 to TRBJ2-3; the TCRdb call, TRBD2, lacks DNA for checking. Germline CDR1 SGDLS, CDR2 YYNGEE. The CDR3 is made up of 14 amino acids. The CDR3 is CASSVAARADTQYF.

The V gene is TRBV20-1, the J gene TRBJ2-7; TCRdb calls TRBD2, which cannot be checked without DNA. Germline V CDR1 and CDR2: DFQATT, SNEGSKA (reference sequence). The CDR3 totals 16 residues. CDR3 in amino acids: CSATSGLAGGYGEQYF.

This chain uses TRBV20-1 with TRBJ2-7; the D gene TCRdb calls, TRBD1, cannot be checked with no DNA. The CDR3 spans 13 residues. Per germline, CDR1 DFQATT and CDR2 SNEGSKA (reference sequence). The CDR3 spells CSARARGTYEQYF.

This chain connects TRBV15 to TRBJ2-7. Germline values: CDR1 LNHNV, CDR2 YYDKDF (reference sequence). The CDR3 covers 12 residues. The CDR3 loop reads CATSSHEHEQYF.